This T cell receptor (beta chain) emerged from a study of T-cell reconstitution after alpha-beta-depleted transplantation in children. With 6 bases removed from V and 4 bases from J, the gap between germline ends came to 14 bases. Germline CDR1 KGHDR, CDR2 SFDVKD. The CDR3 has 15 amino acids. Preparation of the TCRbeta library used unique molecular identifiers. TCRdb processed the PCR reads anew with MiXCR; each CDR3 protein has one entry. The data contain around 400,000 distinct CDR3 sequences, just over 20% of them singletons. J is TRBJ2-2 and V is TRBV24-1; perhaps TRBD1 as D (6 bases). This TCR derives from a human donor who donated a stem cell graft to a child with acute myeloid leukemia. The input for sequencing was PBMCs from the stem cell graft donor, taken from the stem cell graft. The CDR3 sequence is CATSSGTGSTGELFF. DNA of the CDR3: TGTGCCACCAGTTCAGGCACAGGGAGCACCGGGGAGCTGTTTTTT.